The subject of this entry is one T cell receptor beta chain. The antigen is unknown. The data were taken from a study of beta chain features in type 1 diabetes. Study-wide results and limits: TCRB CDR3s from Type 1 diabetes patients were moderately but significantly shorter in all four CD4+ subsets.

The investigators reverse transcribed all of the isolated RNA, so they sequenced expressed TCRB transcripts. Repertoires were generated with immunoSEQ multiplex PCR, while TCRdb's copy carries only in-frame clones and drops some. The table lists about 28,000 clones, less than 75% of them singletons. Germline lookup yields CDR1 LNHDA and CDR2 SQIVND (reference sequence). The CDR3 contains 14 residues. The V end lost 4 bases, the J end lost 0 bases, and 7 bases lay between the germline ends. Sequencing used Tregs from blood. The clonotype originates from a woman aged 25 to 45 with type 1 diabetes. The rearrangement links TRBV19 to TRBJ2-1; the D is unclear. The CDR3, as DNA: TGTGCCAGTAGTAGGGCAGCCTCCTACAATGAGCAGTTCTTC. Protein product: CASSRAASYNEQFF.